This T cell receptor beta chain was sequenced in a study of blood T cell repertoires in COVID-19. Study overall: In each case, the material was cDNA or gDNA derived from T cells, B-cell-depleted T cells, or PBMCs.

Per the germline V gene, CDR1 is SGHTS and CDR2 is YDEGEE. This CDR3 is 18 amino acids long. Trimming took 4 bases from V and 2 from J, leaving 23 bases between them. Authors' data handling: Amplification from reference gene primers served as the basis for estimated nucleated cell counts. The table came from immunoSEQ multiplex PCR; TCRdb's copy has only in-frame clones and leaves some out. That table furnishes V, J and clone size, whereas the DNA furnished D and trimming. The repertoire has approximately 93,000 clones, approximately 90% of them found once; the top ten carry about 30%. The sequencing input was peripheral blood. The receptor was isolated from a man aged 50 or older with active or convalescent COVID-19. The chain has TRBV5-8 and TRBJ2-3; TRBD1 might be the D (6 bases). The CDR3 is CASSPTSSQTGYTDTQYF. The CDR3 DNA reads as TGTGCCAGCAGCCCCACAAGTTCCCAGACAGGTTACACAGATACGCAGTATTTT.